This T cell receptor (beta chain) is from a study of shared clonotypes between healthy human individuals. The data were produced by immunoSEQ multiplex PCR, yet TCRdb's version contains in-frame clones alone and is incomplete. The data contain a few hundred thousand clones, around 87% of them singletons. Germline CDR1 LGHNA, CDR2 YSLEER. The CDR3 sequence is 19 residues long. V dropped 1 base and J dropped 3; count of bases not matched to a gene: 14. The sequence was collected from a man aged 18-30 years in good health. This sequence joins TRBV4-3 and TRBJ2-1; TRBD2 matches 8 bases. The sequenced sample consisted of memory CD8+ T cells sorted from blood. Subset indicated: CD45RO+ cells pooled with CCR7-negative TemRA cells. In DNA form, the CDR3 reads TGCGCCAGCAGCCAAGGCCCGCGGAGAGCGGGAGTAGACTACAATGAGCAGTTCTTC. Translated, it gives CASSQGPRRAGVDYNEQFF.